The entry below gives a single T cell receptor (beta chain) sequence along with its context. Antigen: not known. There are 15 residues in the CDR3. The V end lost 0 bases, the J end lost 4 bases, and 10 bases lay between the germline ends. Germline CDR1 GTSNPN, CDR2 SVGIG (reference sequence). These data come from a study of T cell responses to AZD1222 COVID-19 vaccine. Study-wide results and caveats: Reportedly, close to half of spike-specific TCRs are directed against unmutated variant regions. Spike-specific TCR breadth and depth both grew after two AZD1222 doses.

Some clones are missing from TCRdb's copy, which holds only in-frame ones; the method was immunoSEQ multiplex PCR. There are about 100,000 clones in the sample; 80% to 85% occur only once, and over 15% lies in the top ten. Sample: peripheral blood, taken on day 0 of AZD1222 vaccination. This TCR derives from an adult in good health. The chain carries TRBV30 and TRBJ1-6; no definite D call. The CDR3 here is CAWSVSLSYNSPLHF. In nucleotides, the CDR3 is TGTGCCTGGAGTGTTAGCTTGTCTTATAATTCACCCCTCCACTTT.